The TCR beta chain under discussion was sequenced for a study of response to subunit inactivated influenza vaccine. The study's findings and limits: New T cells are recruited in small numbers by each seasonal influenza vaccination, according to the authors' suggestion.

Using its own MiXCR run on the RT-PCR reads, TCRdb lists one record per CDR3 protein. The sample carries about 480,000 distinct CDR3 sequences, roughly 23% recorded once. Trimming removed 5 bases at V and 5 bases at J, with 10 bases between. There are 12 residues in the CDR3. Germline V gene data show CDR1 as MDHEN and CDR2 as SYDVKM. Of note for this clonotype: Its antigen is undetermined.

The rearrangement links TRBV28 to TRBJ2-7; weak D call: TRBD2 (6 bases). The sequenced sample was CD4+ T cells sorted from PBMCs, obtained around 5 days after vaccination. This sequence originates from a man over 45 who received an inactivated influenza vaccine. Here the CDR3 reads CASSPGGNEQYF. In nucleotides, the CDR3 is TGTGCCAGCAGTCCCGGCGGGAACGAGCAGTACTTC.